These 22 T cell receptor beta chains share one sample of origin, sequenced in a study of radiotherapy plus CTLA-4 blockade in lung cancer. Measured with immunoSEQ multiplex PCR; TCRdb has only the in-frame clones, and not every one. The sample records roughly 100,000 clones, roughly 80% being singletons. Material: peripheral blood, obtained from a patient treated with radiotherapy plus ipilimumab. These receptors originate from a human donor with non-small cell lung cancer that progressed on radiotherapy plus ipilimumab.

The chain uses TRBV27 and TRBJ2-1; 8 bases match TRBD2. V was clipped by 1 base and J by 5 bases; unmatched bases: 7. CDR3 size: 16 residues. Looked up from germline, CDR1 is MNHEY and CDR2 is SMNVEV (reference sequence). The DNA of the CDR3 is TGTGCCAGCAGTTTATTTAGCGGGAAGAAAAACAATGAGCAGTTCTTC. Protein sequence: CASSLFSGKKNNEQFF.

CDR3 region: CASSPGGTNEKLFF. In DNA, the CDR3 is TGTGCCAGCAGCCCCGGGGGAACTAATGAAAAACTGTTTTTT. The chain links TRBV7-9 to TRBJ1-4; TRBD1 is a possible D gene (5 bases). Germline CDR1 is SEHNR and CDR2 is FQNEAQ (reference sequence). CDR3 length: 14 residues. Between the trimmed V and J ends, which lost 5 bases and 1 base, there was a span of 8 bases. Based on the CDR3 plus reference TRBV7-9 and TRBJ1-4, the full variable domain is DTGVSQNPRHKITKRGQNVTFRCDPISEHNRLYWYRQTLGQGPEFLTYFQNEAQLEKSRLLSDRFSAERPKGSFSTLEIQRTEQGDSAMYLCASSPGGTNEKLFFGSGTQLSVL.

The rearrangement uses TRBV30 and TRBJ2-2; D remains ambiguous. CDR1 and CDR2 from the germline V gene are GTSNPN and SVGIG (reference sequence). The V and J ends lost 1 base and 6 bases respectively, with 12 bases between them. This CDR3 has 14 residues. This chain's CDR3 is CAWSGTYLAGELFF. The CDR3 nucleotides are TGTGCCTGGAGTGGGACCTATCTCGCCGGGGAGCTGTTTTTT.

CDR3 protein: CASSQGPKTSGSFNEQFF. CDR3 in DNA: TGCGCCAGCAGCCAAGGACCGAAAACTAGCGGGTCGTTTAATGAGCAGTTCTTC. The J gene is TRBJ2-1, the V gene TRBV4-1; 9 bases are a match to TRBD2. CDR1 MGHRA and CDR2 YSYEKL come from the germline V gene. V dropped 1 base and J dropped 7; count of bases not matched to a gene: 14. The CDR3 totals 18 residues.

The rearrangement joins TRBV11-2 to TRBJ1-1, with D perhaps matching TRBD1 (5 bases). This CDR3 has 12 amino acids. Germline assignment: CDR1 SGHAT and CDR2 FQNNGV. V dropped 5 bases and J dropped 8 bases, with 12 bases sitting between them. DNA for the CDR3: TGTGCCAGCAGCCAACAGGCAGGGGAAGCTTTCTTT. Protein: CASSQQAGEAFF.

This rearrangement joins TRBV6-5 to TRBJ2-3; 7 nucleotides line up with TRBD2. Germline lookup yields CDR1 MNHEY and CDR2 SVGAGI. This CDR3 contains 16 residues. Unmatched junction bases numbered 9, after V lost 4 bases and J lost 2 bases. The DNA for the CDR3 is TGTGCCAGCAGTTCCCGGGGGACTATCACCACAGATACGCAGTATTTT. Protein: CASSSRGTITTDTQYF.

In its sample, this clone was seen once. The V gene is TRBV6-1, the J gene TRBJ2-7; 8 bases line up with TRBD1. Trimming cost V 6 bases and J 4 bases; bases outside gene matches: 8. The germline gives CDR1 MNHNS, CDR2 SASEGT. There are 14 residues in the CDR3. CDR3 bases: TGTGCCAGCAGCGCGGGACAGGCAGGTTACGAGCAGTACTTC. Translated, it gives CASSAGQAGYEQYF.

The chain combines TRBV7-9 with TRBJ2-7; no definite D call. The CDR3 runs 15 residues. With 4 bases removed from V and 0 bases from J, the gap between germline ends came to 13 bases. CDR1 is SEHNR, CDR2 FQNEAQ, per germline (reference sequence). The CDR3 spells CASSSQELSSYEQYV. In DNA form, the CDR3 reads TGTGCCAGCAGCTCTCAGGAACTTAGCTCCTACGAGCAGTACGTC.

The chain recombines TRBV30 with TRBJ2-1; tentatively, D is TRBD2 (6 bases). Per the germline V gene, CDR1 is GTSNPN and CDR2 is SVGIG (reference sequence). The CDR3 length is 15 residues. The germline V and J ends were trimmed by 3 bases and 0 bases, with 12 bases remaining between them. The CDR3 here is CAWRYNGSSYNEQFF. In DNA, the CDR3 is TGTGCCTGGAGGTATAACGGGAGCTCCTACAATGAGCAGTTCTTC.

This clone was recorded a few times. This chain connects TRBV9 to TRBJ2-1, with TRBD1 identical over 7 bases. Trimming at V came to 0 bases and at J to 6 bases, leaving 0 bases not matched to a gene. This CDR3 contains 13 residues. Per germline, CDR1 SGDLS and CDR2 YYNGEE. CDR3 loop: CASSVGDSNEQFF. As DNA, the CDR3 is TGTGCCAGCAGCGTAGGGGACAGCAATGAGCAGTTCTTC.

The chain carries TRBV20-1 and TRBJ2-7, with a weak D call TRBD1 (6 bases). V lost 6 bases to trimming and J lost 5 bases, with 11 bases between them. The CDR3 covers 11 residues. CDR1 and CDR2 from the germline V gene are DFQATT and SNEGSKA (reference sequence). Here the CDR3 DNA reads TGCAGTGCCGCAGACAGGCACGAGCAGTACGTC. Translation: CSAADRHEQYV.

The chain is built from TRBV7-8 and TRBJ2-7, with 10 nucleotides matching TRBD1. Trimming removed 4 bases from V and 3 bases from J; junction bases left unmatched: 9. Germline V gene sequence: CDR1 SGHVS, CDR2 FQNEAQ. The CDR3 length is 16 residues. CDR3 sequence: CASSSPVGQGFYEQYF. In nucleotides, the CDR3 is TGTGCCAGCAGCTCTCCAGTGGGACAGGGGTTCTACGAGCAGTACTTC.

The CDR3 protein is CASASGDRNEQFF. In nucleotides, the CDR3 is TGTGCCAGCGCTTCGGGGGACCGGAATGAGCAGTTCTTC. V usage is TRBV7-3 and J usage is TRBJ2-1; maybe TRBD2 (6 bases). Per germline, CDR1 SGHTA and CDR2 FQGTGA. V gave up 8 bases and J gave up 7 bases, with 15 bases separating them. The CDR3 has 13 residues.

The sample holds a few counts of this clone. J is TRBJ2-6 and V is TRBV5-1; no firm D call. CDR1 and CDR2 from the germline V gene are SGHRS and YFSETQ. V shed 1 base and J shed 1 base, with 9 bases lying between them. The CDR3 length is 16 residues. CDR3 nucleotides: TGCGCCAGCAGCTTGCTGCGGCAGTCTGGGGCCAACGTCCTGACTTTC. Its translation is CASSLLRQSGANVLTF.

This clone was counted a single time. This chain links TRBV4-2 with TRBJ2-3; 7 bases are a match to TRBD2. Germline trimming cut 4 bases from V and 2 bases from J; bases unmatched to any gene: 12. The CDR3 runs 17 residues. CDR1 is LGHNA and CDR2 is YNFKEQ in the germline V gene. The CDR3 DNA reads as TGTGCCAGCAGCCTCCACGCCGGGAGGTCCGACACAGATACGCAGTATTTT. Encoded protein: CASSLHAGRSDTDTQYF.

The chain has TRBV30 and TRBJ1-2, with 7 bases that match TRBD1. From germline, CDR1 is GTSNPN and CDR2 SVGIG (reference sequence). With V trimmed by 3 bases and J by 7 bases, 5 bases remained unmatched. CDR3 length: 12 amino acids. In nucleotides, the CDR3 is TGTGCCTGGAGGGACAGGAGGATTGGCTACACCTTC. Encoded protein: CAWRDRRIGYTF.

This sequence joins TRBV19 and TRBJ2-2; the match to TRBD2 covers 7 bases. The CDR3 is 19 amino acids. Germline V lookup: CDR1 LNHDA, CDR2 SQIVND (reference sequence). V lost 4 bases and J lost 1; bases outside the gene matches: 15. Here the CDR3 reads CASSTPPLNGRRNTGELFF. As DNA, the CDR3 is TGTGCCAGTAGTACTCCCCCTCTTAACGGGAGGAGGAACACCGGGGAGCTGTTTTTT.

The J gene is TRBJ2-7, the V gene TRBV29-1, with TRBD2 matching 14 bases. V shed 4 bases, J shed 5 bases, and the junction held 7 bases outside the gene matches. Germline values: CDR1 SQVTM, CDR2 ANQGSEA. The CDR3 spans 15 residues. CDR3 sequence (DNA): TGCAGCGTTGCTCCGGGACTAGCGGGAGCTCACGAGCAGTACTTC. Encoded protein: CSVAPGLAGAHEQYF.

The V call is TRBV6-1, the J call TRBJ1-2, with TRBD1 matching 10 bases. The CDR3 contains 13 residues. The junction had 2 bases not matched to a gene; V was cut back by 6 bases and J by 4 bases. Germline V CDR1 and CDR2: MNHNS, SASEGT. The DNA for the CDR3 is TGTGCCAGCAGCCGGGACAGGGGCTATGGCTACACCTTC. It codes for CASSRDRGYGYTF.

This clone came up once. The gene calls are TRBV4-2 and TRBJ2-5; the D gene is possibly TRBD1 (5 bases). Germline V gives CDR1 LGHNA, CDR2 YNFKEQ. The length of the CDR3 is 16 residues. With 0 bases removed from V and 1 base from J, the gap between germline ends came to 12 bases. CDR3 in DNA: TGTGCCAGCAGCCAAGATCTCAGGGATCTCCAAGAGACCCAGTACTTC. Protein product: CASSQDLRDLQETQYF.

The chain recombines TRBV10-2 with TRBJ2-2, with a weak D call TRBD1 (5 bases). V was shortened by 7 bases and J by 1 base, with 10 bases between the two germline ends. The germline V gene encodes CDR1 WSHSY and CDR2 SAAADI. This CDR3 region has 14 residues. The chain's CDR3 is CASIGDRNTGELFF. The CDR3 DNA follows: TGCGCCAGCATCGGAGACAGGAACACCGGGGAGCTGTTTTTT.

This chain links TRBV27 with TRBJ2-6, with D perhaps TRBD1 (6 bases). The germline CDR1 and CDR2 sequences are MNHEY and SMNVEV (reference sequence). The CDR3 is 16 amino acids. Trimming shortened V by 5 bases and J by 2 bases, and 13 bases separated the two germline ends. DNA of the CDR3: TGTGCCAGCAGTCCGGGACACTCCGCTGGGGCCAACGTCCTGACTTTC. Protein sequence: CASSPGHSAGANVLTF.